This T cell receptor beta chain was retrieved from a study of control samples from healthy donors and cancer patients. Measured with immunoSEQ multiplex PCR; TCRdb has only the in-frame clones, and not every one. This sample has approximately 130,000 clones; around nine tenths occur once, and the top ten carry 9% to 13%. Germline V lookup: CDR1 SGHAT, CDR2 FQNNGV. This CDR3 has 14 residues. The V and J ends lost 4 bases and 6 bases respectively, with 12 bases between them. The clonotype was recovered from a man aged 30 to 39 in good health. The chain uses TRBV11-2 and TRBJ2-2; D is uncertain. Sequences were obtained from blood. The CDR3 DNA is TGTGCCAGCAGCTCAGCCGGGTTGCCCGGGGAGCTGTTTTTT. This gives the protein CASSSAGLPGELFF.